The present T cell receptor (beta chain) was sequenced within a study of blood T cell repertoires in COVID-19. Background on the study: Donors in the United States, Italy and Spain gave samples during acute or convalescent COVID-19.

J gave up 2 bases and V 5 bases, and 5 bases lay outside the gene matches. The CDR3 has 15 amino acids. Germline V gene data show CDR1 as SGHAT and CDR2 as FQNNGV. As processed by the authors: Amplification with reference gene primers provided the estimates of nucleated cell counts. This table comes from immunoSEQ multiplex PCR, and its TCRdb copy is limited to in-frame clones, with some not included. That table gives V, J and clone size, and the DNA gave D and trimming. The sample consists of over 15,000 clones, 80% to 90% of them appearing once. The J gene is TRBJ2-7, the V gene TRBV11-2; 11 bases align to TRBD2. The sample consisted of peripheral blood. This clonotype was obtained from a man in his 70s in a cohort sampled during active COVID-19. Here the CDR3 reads CASSMVAGGPYEQYF. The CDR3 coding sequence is TGTGCCAGCAGCATGGTAGCGGGAGGGCCCTACGAGCAGTACTTC.